One and the same sample provided the 21 T cell receptor beta chains below, sequenced in a study of beta chain features in type 1 diabetes. cDNA synthesis used the whole RNA isolate, giving expressed TCRB sequences. Libraries were prepared by immunoSEQ multiplex PCR; TCRdb keeps only in-frame clonotypes and omits some of them. The sample holds hundreds of thousands of clones, 30% seen once. Source material: naive CD4+ T cells from blood. The receptors shown here come from a man younger than 30 in good health.

This clone was recorded a few times. V and J are TRBV5-1 and TRBJ2-5, with 8 bases fitting TRBD1. The length of the CDR3 is 13 residues. Per germline, CDR1 SGHRS and CDR2 YFSETQ. V was clipped by 7 bases and J by 4 bases; unmatched bases: 6. CDR3 coding DNA: TGCGCCAGCGGACAGGGTCAAGGAGAGACCCAGTACTTC. Protein sequence: CASGQGQGETQYF. Drawing the rest from reference TRBV5-1 and TRBJ2-5, the complete variable domain is KAGVTQTPRYLIKTRGQQVTLSCSPISGHRSVSWYQQTPGQGLQFLFEYFSETQRNKGNFPGRFSGRQFSNSRSEMNVSTLELGDSALYLCASGQGQGETQYFGPGTRLLVL.

This clone was observed a single time. The CDR3 coding sequence is TGTGCCAGCAGTTCAAGACTAGCGGGGCCCCCCCATGAGCAGTTCTTC. It codes for CASSSRLAGPPHEQFF. This rearrangement joins TRBV28 to TRBJ2-1; TRBD2 agrees at 11 bases. The CDR3 runs 16 residues. Germline loops: CDR1 MDHEN, CDR2 SYDVKM. With V trimmed by 4 bases and J by 8 bases, 10 bases remained unmatched.

This clone occurred a few times. The V gene is TRBV2, the J gene TRBJ1-5; no definite D call. Looked up from germline, CDR1 is SNHLY and CDR2 is FYNNEI. The V end lost 6 bases, the J end lost 8 bases, and 11 bases lay between the germline ends. The CDR3 covers 12 residues. CDR3 bases: TGTGCCAGCAGCCGGGAGCGGAAGCCCCAGCATTTT. This gives the protein CASSRERKPQHF.

This sequence joins TRBV29-1 and TRBJ2-7; D may correspond to TRBD1 or TRBD2 (5 bases each). The CDR3 spans 13 residues. V lost 6 bases, J lost 0 bases, and 12 bases lay in between. CDR1 is SQVTM and CDR2 is ANQGSEA in the germline V gene. The CDR3 nucleotides read TGCAGCGTCGAATCCGGGGCCTCCTACGAGCAGTACTTC. It specifies CSVESGASYEQYF.

Only a few counts were recorded for this clone. The CDR3 is CASSGSTGGQKSYEQYF. CDR3 coding DNA: TGTGCCAGCAGCGGCTCCACCGGGGGGCAGAAGTCCTACGAGCAGTACTTC. The V and J genes are TRBV21-1 and TRBJ2-7; the table calls TRBD2, which could not be checked here. TRBV21-1 is a recognized pseudogene. The CDR3 has 17 residues.

This clone was recorded a few times. The chain carries TRBV6-1 and TRBJ1-5; D is perhaps TRBD1 (6 bases). The V gene's germline CDR1 is MNHNS and CDR2 SASEGT. The CDR3 consists of 14 residues. Trimming removed 4 bases at V and 7 bases at J, with 14 bases between. Here the CDR3 DNA reads TGTGCCAGCAGTGTAAACAGGGTTTTACAGCCCCAGCATTTT. Its translation is CASSVNRVLQPQHF.

In its sample, this clone was seen a few times. The CDR3 sequence: CASSATGSADTQYF. CDR3 sequence (DNA): TGTGCCAGCAGCGCTACAGGTAGTGCAGATACGCAGTATTTT. V gene TRBV9 combines with J gene TRBJ2-3, with D perhaps TRBD1 (5 bases). Germline V gene lookup returns CDR1 SGDLS and CDR2 YYNGEE. This CDR3 has 14 amino acids. V was pared by 3 bases and J by 4 bases, with 12 bases between.

The CDR3 reads CASMASRQETQYF. CDR3 coding DNA: TGTGCCAGCATGGCTAGTCGCCAAGAGACCCAGTACTTC. This chain connects TRBV6-5 to TRBJ2-5; D is unclear. Per the germline V gene, CDR1 is MNHEY and CDR2 is SVGAGI. The CDR3 extends over 13 amino acids. V was clipped by 7 bases and J by 1 base, with 10 bases between them.

This clone was detected a few times. The J gene is TRBJ2-1, the V gene TRBV9, with TRBD1 matching over 7 bases. Trimming took 0 bases from V and 2 from J; bases not matched to a gene: 5. CDR1 and CDR2 (germline): SGDLS, YYNGEE. The CDR3 runs 16 residues. CDR3 sequence: CASSVAGRGTYNEQFF. The CDR3 DNA reads as TGTGCCAGCAGCGTAGCTGGCAGGGGGACCTACAATGAGCAGTTCTTC. Full variable domain (outside the CDR3, taken from reference TRBV9 and TRBJ2-1): DSGVTQTPKHLITATGQRVTLRCSPRSGDLSVYWYQQSLDQGLQFLIQYYNGEERAKGNILERFSAQQFPDLHSELNLSSLELGDSALYFCASSVAGRGTYNEQFFGPGTRLTVL.

This sequence joins TRBV7-2 and TRBJ2-3; D call uncertain. Germline CDR1 SGHTA, CDR2 FQGNSA. Trimming removed 1 base from V and 7 bases from J, with 12 bases in between. The CDR3 extends over 14 amino acids. The chain's CDR3 is CASSLGPGQNTQYF. CDR3 in DNA: TGTGCCAGCAGCTTAGGACCCGGGCAGAATACGCAGTATTTT.

This clone was seen a handful of times. The V call is TRBV15, the J call TRBJ2-1; TRBD2 aligns across 7 bases. The junction had 7 bases not matched to a gene; V was cut back by 4 bases and J by 4 bases. The CDR3 spans 15 residues. Germline-derived CDR1 and CDR2 are LNHNV and YYDKDF (reference sequence). This CDR3 is CATSIASGLYNEQFF. The CDR3 bases are TGTGCCACCAGCATAGCTAGCGGCCTGTACAATGAGCAGTTCTTC.

To note about this clone: The sample has other DNA sequences that encode this CDR3 too. The chain combines TRBV5-4 with TRBJ2-5; no firm D call. The germline gives CDR1 SGHNT, CDR2 YYREEE (reference sequence). Trimming cost V 1 base and J 5 bases, with 9 bases left between them. The CDR3 has 13 amino acids. The CDR3 loop is CASSLTAAETQYF. The DNA of the CDR3 is TGTGCCAGCAGCTTGACGGCCGCGGAGACCCAGTACTTC.

This chain links TRBV29-1 with TRBJ2-7; 11 nucleotides line up with TRBD2. The germline V gene has CDR1 SQVTM and CDR2 ANQGSEA. The CDR3 is 13 amino acids. V gave up 5 bases and J gave up 0 bases; unmatched junction bases: 0. In DNA form, the CDR3 reads TGCAGCGTTACTAGCGGGAGCTCCTACGAGCAGTACTTC. Protein: CSVTSGSSYEQYF.

This clone turned up a few times. The chain couples TRBV30 to TRBJ1-4, with unresolved D. CDR1 is GTSNPN and CDR2 is SVGIG in the germline V gene (reference sequence). The CDR3 length is 21 residues. V lost 0 bases and J lost 8, with 34 bases in between. In nucleotides, the CDR3 is TGTGCCTGGAGTGTACGGATTCCCGTAACAGCGACGAAATCGGGGAAGGAAAAACTGTTTTTT. Residues: CAWSVRIPVTATKSGKEKLFF.

The chain links TRBV14 to TRBJ1-2; D unclear. With 0 bases removed from V and 2 bases from J, the gap between germline ends came to 4 bases. The germline gives CDR1 SGHDN, CDR2 FVKESK. The CDR3 sequence is 13 residues long. The CDR3 here is CASSQEMNYGYTF. The CDR3 DNA sequence: TGTGCCAGCAGCCAAGAGATGAACTATGGCTACACCTTC.

The rearrangement joins TRBV9 to TRBJ1-2; 7 bases agree with TRBD1. Germline V lookup: CDR1 SGDLS, CDR2 YYNGEE. CDR3 length: 15 residues. V lost 0 bases to trimming and J lost 3 bases; unmatched junction nucleotides: 5. In DNA, the CDR3 is TGTGCCAGCAGCGTAGGAGAGGGGGCTTACTATGGCTACACCTTC. Translation: CASSVGEGAYYGYTF.

This clone has more than one count but fewer than ten. V usage is TRBV21-1 and J usage is TRBJ2-7; whether TRBD1, the table's D call, matches the DNA was not checked. TRBV21-1 is tagged as a pseudogene. The CDR3 is made up of 14 amino acids. The CDR3 DNA is TGTGCCAGCAGTTACCGGGACAGGGAGAACGAGCAGTACTTC. Translation: CASSYRDRENEQYF.

J is TRBJ2-6 and V is TRBV7-3; D gene uncertain. The CDR3 length is 16 residues. Per germline, CDR1 SGHTA and CDR2 FQGTGA. The V and J ends lost 1 base and 2 bases respectively, with 9 bases between them. The CDR3 bases are TGTGCCAGCAGCTTAATTGGAGTACCTGGGGCCAACGTCCTGACTTTC. Translating gives CASSLIGVPGANVLTF. The full variable domain, rest sourced from reference TRBV7-3 and TRBJ2-6, is GAGVSQTPSNKVTEKGKYVELRCDPISGHTALYWYRQSLGQGPEFLIYFQGTGAADDSGLPNDRFFAVRPEGSVSTLKIQRTERGDSAVYLCASSLIGVPGANVLTFGAGSRLTVL.

The chain links TRBV10-3 to TRBJ2-1; D gene ambiguous. Per germline, CDR1 ENHRY and CDR2 SYGVKD. This CDR3 spans 16 amino acids. V dropped 2 bases and J dropped 5 bases, with 16 bases sitting between them. The DNA of the CDR3 is TGTGCCATCAGTGAGCCCTTTTCTTGGGGAAACAATGAGCAGTTCTTC. Its protein product is CAISEPFSWGNNEQFF.

In its sample, this clone was seen once. The chain recombines TRBV9 with TRBJ1-1; unclear D gene. CDR1 is SGDLS and CDR2 is YYNGEE in the germline V gene. Deletions cut 3 bases from V and 3 bases from J, with 12 bases between. CDR3 length: 14 amino acids. CDR3 in amino acids: CASSARGGDTEAFF. Written as DNA, the CDR3 is TGTGCCAGCAGCGCCCGAGGTGGGGACACTGAAGCTTTCTTT.

The chain joins TRBV10-3 to TRBJ2-3, with a tentative D call TRBD1 (5 bases). The germline V gene has CDR1 ENHRY and CDR2 SYGVKD. This CDR3 is 15 amino acids long. Trimming cost V 10 bases and J 2 bases, with 19 bases left between them. DNA of the CDR3: TGTGCCACCCACGCGGCAGGGTACCTCACAGATACGCAGTATTTT. Encoded protein: CATHAAGYLTDTQYF.